Included here is one T cell receptor beta chain sequence, with context. What antigen it recognizes has not been identified. Nothing much larger sits one base from this clone, and base qualities are not available. This entry comes from a study of graft-versus-host responses after intestinal transplantation listed by TCRdb under 2021. Concerning the study at large: Recipients received multivisceral, liver-intestinal, or isolated intestinal transplants. Anti-thymocyte globulin induction was given to all recipients, followed by maintenance tacrolimus and steroids for approximately 3 years. Of the roughly 26 intestinal transplant recipients enrolled in the cohort, one of whom was a retransplant, a few patients without pretransplant specimens were excluded. Graft-versus-host and host-versus-graft alloreactive T cell clones were tracked in the graft, circulation and bone marrow after intestinal transplantation using bulk TCR-beta CDR3 sequencing. Alloreactive clones were identified by sequencing pre-transplant mixed lymphocyte reaction products and comparing these products with unstimulated pre-transplant donor and recipient T cells. A peak of at least 4% donor T cells among recipient peripheral blood mononuclear cells was the definition used for donor T cell macrochimerism. Samples from a few later patients were sequenced in-house on an Illumina MiSeq with MiXCR processing rather than by the commercial service. Study-wide conclusions, independent of this receptor: Early after transplant, declines in HvG clones were associated with peak levels of circulating GvH clones. Patients with donor T cell macrochimerism had high GvH to HvG T cell clonal ratios in their allografts. The conclusions were limited by the relatively low number and heterogeneity of the intestinal transplant patients. GvH clones were detected in recipient bone marrow, and some appeared earlier in ileal mucosa or blood, consistent with an intestinal mucosal origin.

Looking up the germline V gene yields CDR1 SNHLY and CDR2 FYNNEI. The cysteine opens and the phenylalanine closes a CDR3 of 14 amino acids. Just the 42-base CDR3 DNA is kept, in frame starting at base 1. V is cut by 7 bases and J by 1 base, and the space between the germline ends is 11 bases. Library construction relied on the immunoSEQ multiplex PCR assay. For most patients, genomic DNA was isolated with the Qiagen DNeasy Blood and Tissue Kit and sent frozen to Adaptive Biotechnologies for TCR sequencing. For most patients, genomic DNA was subjected to high-throughput TCR-beta CDR3 sequencing by Adaptive Biotechnologies. From the authors' description of their analysis: Adaptive's ImmunoSEQ software supplied the TCR sequencing data for 18 patients, while MiXCR and VDJtools were used to process three other patients. CD4 versus CD8 sorting errors were corrected by removing sequences found in both subsets at a frequency ratio below 5:1. CDR3 nucleotide sequences shared between donor and recipient were removed because their origin could not be assigned. At least 2-fold expansion over unstimulated cells and a minimum CFSE-low frequency of 0.002% (template counts) or 0.001% (read counts) were required for clones to be classified as alloreactive. Clones were considered mappable if detected in sequenced pre-transplant spleen, lymph node, or MLR CFSE-low populations of the donor or recipient. The cumulative frequency of alloreactive clones was calculated as a percentage of all sequences, weighted by copy number. As stored in TCRdb, this immuneACCESS dataset retains in-frame rearrangements with V and J assigned. A fraction of the clones does not appear; measured against another copy, unresolved V genes explain less than half of the discrepancy, and the remainder lacks a known reason. That table furnishes V, J and clone size, whereas the DNA furnished D and trimming. For this sample the table gives 90,000 or so clones, of which about four fifths were detected only once. The ten biggest clones cover roughly 0.83% of the sample.

The label giving this sample's time point can be read as: cells obtained before transplantation from donor or recipient. CD3+CD4+ and CD3+CD8+ populations were FACS-sorted from unstimulated pre-transplant donor and recipient cells taken from spleen or lymph nodes. This TCR was recovered from a human donor who received an intestinal transplant. The V and J genes are TRBV2 and TRBJ1-5; tentative D gene TRBD1, with 5 bases matching. This specimen was unstimulated CD4+ T cells sorted from spleen or lymph node cells, taken before intestinal transplant. The sequenced DNA: TGTGCCAGCAAGGACGGGGGAAGCAATCAGCCCCAGCATTTT. This gives the protein CASKDGGSNQPQHF.